The present T cell receptor beta chain was sequenced within a study of T cells in placental villitis. Study results and limitations: Helper, regulatory and cytotoxic T cells, and maternal versus fetal cells, were indistinguishable; gamma-delta receptors were excluded.

Turning to this clone: Its antigen is not identified.

Several cytomegalovirus and one Toxoplasma gondii villitis placentae were included. This CDR3 comprises 14 residues. The germline V gene has CDR1 SQVTM and CDR2 ANQGSEA. Between the trimmed V and J ends, which lost 6 bases and 5 bases, there was a span of 16 bases. Sequencing used immunoSEQ v4. Generated by immunoSEQ multiplex PCR, the TCRdb table keeps only in-frame clones and is missing some. The table has approximately 6,000 clones, roughly 78% seen once. The sequenced material came from placental tissue containing maternal and fetal cells. This sequence was found in a human patient with infectious villitis; the placental T cells may come from both mother and fetus. The rearrangement links TRBV29-1 to TRBJ1-4; a weak D match, TRBD1 (5 bases). The CDR3 loop is CSVVGGSQNEKLFF. CDR3 bases: TGCAGCGTCGTCGGGGGTTCGCAAAATGAAAAACTGTTTTTT.